This T cell receptor (beta chain) was documented in a study of shared clonotypes between healthy human individuals. Study summary: The plates for each donor numbered three CD4 naive, three CD4 memory, two CD8 naive and one CD8 memory.

Details on this clone: Its antigen is undetermined.

Sequenced by immunoSEQ multiplex PCR; TCRdb stores in-frame clones only, minus some. The repertoire consists of about 1.1 million clones, with approximately 78% occurring once and the leading ten covering more than 0.55%. Study-wide results and limits: Around 5% was the fraction of naive CD4 clonotypes found shared across four donors. Clonotypes shared by all four donors outscored non-shared clonotypes in generation probability.

This CDR3 spans 14 amino acids. V lost 4 bases and J 4 bases, leaving 13 bases between the germline ends. Per the germline V gene, CDR1 is SGHNT and CDR2 is YYREEE (reference sequence). The receptor comes from a young man in good health. Some clones in this sample may be carry-over from other donors' samples. Input material: memory CD4+ T cells from PBMCs. Sample subset: CD45RA-negative fraction. V and J are TRBV5-4 and TRBJ2-3, with a possible D match to TRBD2 (5 bases). The chain's CDR3 is CASSAGVGPDTQYF. CDR3 bases: TGTGCCAGCAGCGCCGGGGTTGGACCAGATACGCAGTATTTT.